This T cell receptor beta chain was identified during a study of cytomegalovirus exposure and HLA in healthy donors. In the PCR, 60 Vbeta and 13 Jbeta primers were used. The table came from immunoSEQ multiplex PCR; TCRdb's copy has only in-frame clones and leaves some out. The table shows some 130,000 clones, with approximately 81% occurring only once. This clone was seen just once. The CDR3 extends over 16 amino acids. CDR1 MNHEY and CDR2 SVGAGI come from the germline V gene. The trim removed 0 bases at V and 6 bases at J, leaving 7 bases unmatched. The source of this sequence is a man between 18 and 29 years old in good health and CMV-seronegative. The sequenced sample consisted of PBMCs. The V gene is TRBV6-5, the J gene TRBJ2-7; the match to TRBD2 covers 11 bases. CDR3 DNA: TGTGCCAGCAGTTACTCCATAGCGGGAGGGCCGGCCGAGCAGTACTTC. Its protein product is CASSYSIAGGPAEQYF.